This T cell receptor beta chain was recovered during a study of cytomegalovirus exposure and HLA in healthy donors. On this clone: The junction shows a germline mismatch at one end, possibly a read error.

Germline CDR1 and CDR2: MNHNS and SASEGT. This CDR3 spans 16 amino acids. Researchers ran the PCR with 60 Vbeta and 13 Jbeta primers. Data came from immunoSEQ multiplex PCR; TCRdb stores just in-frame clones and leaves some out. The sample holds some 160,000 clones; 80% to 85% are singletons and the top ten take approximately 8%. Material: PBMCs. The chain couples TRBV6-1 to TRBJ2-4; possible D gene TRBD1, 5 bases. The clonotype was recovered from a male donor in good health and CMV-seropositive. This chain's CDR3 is CASSEGRDAFKNSQYF. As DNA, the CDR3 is TGTGCCAGCAGTGAAGGCAGGGATGCGTTCAAAAACAGTCAGTACTTC.